The clone carrying this T cell receptor beta chain has a count of ten or more. Its antigen is currently unknown. This specimen belongs to a study of T cell repertoires in cytomegalovirus infection. For the study at large: CMV infection plus the matching HLA type was flagged by public TCR beta signatures. Regarding the study as a whole: CMV-specific HLA-C-restricted TCR beta clonotypes dominated the ex vivo response. Carriers of CMV plus the relevant HLA were identified by cumulative public TCR beta family frequency.

TCRdb re-derived calls from the reads in MiXCR, one entry per CDR3 protein. The table shows about 130,000 distinct CDR3 sequences, with 8.8% occurring only once. Germline CDR1 is DFQATT and CDR2 is SNEGSKA (reference sequence). The CDR3 is 14 residues long. The J segment lost 9 bases and the V segment lost 2 bases, leaving 6 bases of the junction unmatched. This rearrangement joins TRBV20-1 to TRBJ2-4; TRBD2 aligns across 11 bases. This TCR was recovered from a human donor in good health (CMV status not recorded). Some clones in this sample may be carry-over from other donors' samples. The source material was PBMCs. CDR3 coding DNA: TGCAGTGCTAGAATTAGCGGGGGGGCCGGCATTCAGTACTTC. This gives the protein CSARISGGAGIQYF.